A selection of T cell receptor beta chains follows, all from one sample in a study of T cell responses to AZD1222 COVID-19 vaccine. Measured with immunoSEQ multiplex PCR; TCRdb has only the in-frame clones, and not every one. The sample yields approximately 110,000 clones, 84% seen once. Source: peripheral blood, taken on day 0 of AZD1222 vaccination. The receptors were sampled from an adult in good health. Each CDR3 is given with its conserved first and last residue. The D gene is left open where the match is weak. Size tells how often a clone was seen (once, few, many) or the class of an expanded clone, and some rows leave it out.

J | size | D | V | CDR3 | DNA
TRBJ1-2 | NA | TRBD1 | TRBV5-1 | CASSLTGLTNYGYTF | TGCGCCAGCAGCCTGACAGGGCTAACTAACTATGGCTACACCTTC
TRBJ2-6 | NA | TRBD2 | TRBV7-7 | CASSLEGGRANVLTF | TGTGCTAGCAGCTTAGAGGGAGGGCGGGCCAACGTCCTGACTTTC
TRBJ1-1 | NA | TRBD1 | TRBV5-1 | CASSLDRAGTEAFF | TGCGCCAGCAGCTTAGACAGGGCGGGAACTGAAGCTTTCTTT
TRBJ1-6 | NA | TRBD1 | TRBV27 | CASSRTGGPSSYNSPLHF | TGTGCCAGCAGTCGGACAGGGGGCCCTAGCTCCTATAATTCACCCCTCCACTTT
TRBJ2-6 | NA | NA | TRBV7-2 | CASSLSGSGANVLTF | TGTGCCAGCAGCTTAAGTGGCTCTGGGGCCAACGTCCTGACTTTC
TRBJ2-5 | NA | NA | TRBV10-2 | CASSEGGRETQYF | TGCGCCAGCAGCGAGGGGGGCCGAGAGACCCAGTACTTC
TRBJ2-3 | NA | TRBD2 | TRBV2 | CASRTSGGTDTQYF | TGTGCCAGCAGGACTAGCGGGGGCACAGATACGCAGTATTTT
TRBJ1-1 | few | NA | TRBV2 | CASSGTLRGTEAFF | TGTGCCAGCAGCGGGACCCTCAGGGGAACTGAAGCTTTCTTT
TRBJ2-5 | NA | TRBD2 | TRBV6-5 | CASRHIAGGKETQYF | TGTGCCAGCAGGCACATAGCGGGAGGAAAAGAGACCCAGTACTTC
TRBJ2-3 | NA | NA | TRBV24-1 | CATSDTVEIADTQYF | TGTGCCACCAGTGATACCGTTGAGATTGCAGATACGCAGTATTTT
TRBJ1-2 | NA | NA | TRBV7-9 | CASSLLGISGYTF | TGTGCCAGCAGCTTACTTGGGATCTCTGGCTACACCTTC
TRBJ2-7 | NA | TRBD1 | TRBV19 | CASSISGTASSYEQYF | TGTGCCAGTAGTATTTCAGGGACAGCGAGCTCCTACGAGCAGTACTTC
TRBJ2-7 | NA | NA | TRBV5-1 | CASSEIGRNSYEQYF | TGCGCCAGCAGCGAGATAGGACGGAACTCCTACGAGCAGTACTTC
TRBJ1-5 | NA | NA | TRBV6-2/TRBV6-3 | CASSDSNQPQHF | TGTGCCAGCAGTGATAGCAATCAGCCCCAGCATTTT